This TCR beta chain was observed in a study of cytomegalovirus exposure and HLA in healthy donors. This clone came up once. The target antigen is unknown. This CDR3 region has 13 residues. The V end lost 7 bases, the J end lost 6 bases, and 16 bases lay between the germline ends. Germline CDR1 and CDR2: MNHNS and SASEGT. With 60 Vbeta and 13 Jbeta primers, the PCR was carried out. Original data processing: About 12 million shared chains were among the roughly 80 million unique TCR beta chains that a later analysis counted. Data came from immunoSEQ multiplex PCR; TCRdb stores just in-frame clones and leaves some out. V and J calls plus clone size are reproduced from that table; the DNA served to infer D and trimming. The repertoire holds around 130,000 clones, around 76% seen once, with around 1.9% in the top ten. Findings of the study overall: TRBV6-2, TRBV6-3 and other indistinguishable V segments were excluded.

This rearrangement joins TRBV6-1 to TRBJ2-7; possibly TRBD1 or TRBD2 for D (5 bases each). The sequenced sample consisted of PBMCs. This sequence originates from a woman in her forties or fifties in good health and CMV-seronegative. The CDR3 nucleotides read TGTGCCAGCAATGAGGGGCAGAACTCCGAGCAGTACTTC. This encodes CASNEGQNSEQYF.